These 8 T cell receptor beta chains were sequenced from one sample in a study of T-cell reconstitution after alpha-beta-depleted transplantation in children. Unique molecular identifiers tagged the TCRbeta library. TCRdb re-derived calls from the PCR reads in MiXCR, one entry per CDR3 protein. This table holds 300,000 to 400,000 distinct CDR3 sequences, roughly 15% found once. The sample in question was PBMCs, mostly from graft donor cells, obtained 360 days after TCRalphabeta/CD19-depleted stem cell transplant. The receptor set was obtained from a male patient aged 2 to 9 who had a stem cell transplant for acute lymphoblastic leukemia, so the T cells may come from the graft donor.

This chain joins TRBV5-1 and TRBJ2-3; D gene ambiguous. The length of the CDR3 is 13 residues. V gave up 1 base and J gave up 6 bases, with 9 bases separating them. Germline V gene sequence: CDR1 SGHRS, CDR2 YFSETQ. Written as DNA, the CDR3 is TGCGCCAGCAGCTTGAGGTTTGGGGATACGCAGTATTTT. Protein sequence: CASSLRFGDTQYF.

The CDR3 here is CSVEDTWQETQYF. The CDR3 bases are TGCAGCGTTGAAGACACCTGGCAAGAGACCCAGTACTTC. The rearrangement uses TRBV29-1 and TRBJ2-5, with unresolved D. Between the trimmed V and J ends, which lost 0 bases and 2 bases, there was a span of 7 bases. Germline lookup yields CDR1 SQVTM and CDR2 ANQGSEA. This CDR3 is 13 amino acids long.

To note about this clonotype: At one boundary the junction diverges from the germline segment, which might be a read error. The chain recombines TRBV5-6 with TRBJ1-5, with D hard to call. The CDR3 totals 12 residues. CDR1 SGHDT and CDR2 YYEEEE come from the germline V gene. CDR3 nucleotide sequence: TGTGCCAGCATCTTGGCGAATCAGCCCCAGCATTTT. Translating gives CASILANQPQHF.

This clonotype has just a few counts. The chain uses TRBV10-3 and TRBJ2-7; TRBD2 aligns across 11 bases. This CDR3 has 16 amino acids. Trimming at V came to 3 bases and at J to 2 bases, leaving 6 bases not matched to a gene. CDR1 and CDR2 from the germline V gene are ENHRY and SYGVKD. CDR3 sequence reads: CAISDPGLAETYEQYF. CDR3 DNA sequence: TGTGCCATCAGTGACCCGGGACTAGCGGAAACCTACGAGCAGTACTTC.

The rearrangement uses TRBV29-1 and TRBJ1-2; D remains ambiguous. Trimming took off 8 bases at V and 0 bases at J, with 10 bases between the two ends. The CDR3 has 12 residues. Germline values: CDR1 SQVTM, CDR2 ANQGSEA. The CDR3 loop reads CSTEAANYGYTF. CDR3 nucleotide sequence: TGCAGCACGGAAGCGGCTAACTATGGCTACACCTTC.

The gene calls are TRBV4-1 and TRBJ2-1; D unclear. The CDR3 totals 15 residues. The V gene's germline CDR1 is MGHRA and CDR2 YSYEKL. V was pared by 0 bases and J by 8 bases, with 14 bases between. The CDR3 sequence is CASSQDLGWSDEQFF. Here the CDR3 DNA reads TGCGCCAGCAGCCAAGATCTAGGCTGGTCAGATGAGCAGTTCTTC.

The gene calls are TRBV28 and TRBJ2-5; D not certain. The CDR3 loop spans 13 amino acids. The germline CDR1 and CDR2 sequences are MDHEN and SYDVKM. The V end was cut by 11 bases, the J end by 2 bases, with 15 bases between. The CDR3 is CASASRLQETQYF. The CDR3 DNA reads TGTGCCTCCGCCAGCCGATTACAAGAGACCCAGTACTTC. The whole variable domain, remainder taken from reference TRBV28 and TRBJ2-5, is DVKVTQSSRYLVKRTGEKVFLECVQDMDHENMFWYRQDPGLGLRLIYFSYDVKMKEKGDIPEGYSVSREKKERFSLILESASTNQTSMYLCASASRLQETQYFGPGTRLLVL.

J is TRBJ2-2 and V is TRBV2; 10 bases match TRBD2. Trimming took 3 bases from V and 6 from J; bases not matched to a gene: 4. Germline V gene sequence: CDR1 SNHLY, CDR2 FYNNEI. The CDR3 runs 15 residues. The CDR3 coding sequence is TGTGCCAGCAGTGACTTACTAGCGGGACCCGGGGAGCTGTTTTTT. Its translation is CASSDLLAGPGELFF.